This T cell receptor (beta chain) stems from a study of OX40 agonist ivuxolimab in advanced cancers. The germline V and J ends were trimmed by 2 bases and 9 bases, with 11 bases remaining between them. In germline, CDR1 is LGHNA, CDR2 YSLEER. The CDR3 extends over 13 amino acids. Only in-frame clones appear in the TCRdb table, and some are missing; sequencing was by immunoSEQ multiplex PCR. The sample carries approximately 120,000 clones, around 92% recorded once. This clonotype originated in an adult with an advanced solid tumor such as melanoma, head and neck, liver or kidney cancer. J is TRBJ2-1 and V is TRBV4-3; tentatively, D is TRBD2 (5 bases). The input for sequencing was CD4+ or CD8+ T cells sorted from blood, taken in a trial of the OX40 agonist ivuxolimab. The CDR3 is CASSQSLAGEQFF. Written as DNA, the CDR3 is TGCGCCAGCAGCCAATCGCTAGCTGGTGAGCAGTTCTTC.